This T cell receptor (beta chain) comes out of a study of cytomegalovirus exposure and HLA in healthy donors. Overall study results and limits: The dataset shows that most TCR sequences were rare, while some public TCRs occurred in many donors. Reports indicate that TCR beta sequences accurately predicted the HLA-A and HLA-B alleles of most subjects.

Primers: 60 Vbeta forward and 13 Jbeta reverse. Clones were sequenced by immunoSEQ multiplex PCR, and TCRdb holds only the in-frame ones, with some missing. The sample records under 200,000 clones, around 68% being singletons. The CDR3 is made up of 14 amino acids. Trimming took off 2 bases at V and 6 bases at J, with 13 bases between the two ends. From germline, CDR1 is KGHSH and CDR2 LQKENI. Of note for this clone: Its antigen remains unknown.

The source is a woman in her thirties or forties in good health and CMV-seropositive. The sample taken for sequencing was PBMCs. The chain is built from TRBV18 and TRBJ1-1, with D possibly TRBD1 on 5 matching bases. CDR3 in DNA: TGTGCCAGCTCACCAGGCGCACAGGAGCCTGAAGCTTTCTTT. Translated, it gives CASSPGAQEPEAFF.